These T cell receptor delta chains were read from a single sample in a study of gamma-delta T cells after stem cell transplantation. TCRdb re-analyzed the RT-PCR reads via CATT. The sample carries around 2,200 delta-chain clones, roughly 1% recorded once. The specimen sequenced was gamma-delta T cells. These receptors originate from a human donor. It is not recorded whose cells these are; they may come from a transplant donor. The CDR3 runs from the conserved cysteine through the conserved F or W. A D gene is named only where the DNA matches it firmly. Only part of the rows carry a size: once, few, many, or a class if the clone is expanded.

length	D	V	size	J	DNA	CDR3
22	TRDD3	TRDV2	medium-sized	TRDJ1	TGTGCCTGTGACACCCTGTCTACAGGAGGCCGAAGTGGGCTGGGGGAAGCCGATAAACTCATCTTT	CACDTLSTGGRSGLGEADKLIF
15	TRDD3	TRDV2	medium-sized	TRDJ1	TGTGCCTGTGACCCACTGGGGGAGGACACCGATAAACTCATCTTT	CACDPLGEDTDKLIF
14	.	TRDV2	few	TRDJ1	TGTGCCCGTGACACCCTACTAGGAGGAGATAAACTCATCTTT	CARDTLLGGDKLIF
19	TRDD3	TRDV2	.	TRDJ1	TGTGCCTGTGACACTGTGGGGAGTACTGGGGATTCAGGTCCCGATAAACTCATCTTT	CACDTVGSTGDSGPDKLIF
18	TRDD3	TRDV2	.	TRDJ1	TGTGCCTGTGACCCCCTGGGGGATACGAAGGGCCACACCGATAAACTCATCTTT	CACDPLGDTKGHTDKLIF
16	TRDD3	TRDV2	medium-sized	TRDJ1	TGTGCCTGTGACAAGGTGGGGGATGAGTACGGGGGTAAACTCATCTTT	CACDKVGDEYGGKLIF
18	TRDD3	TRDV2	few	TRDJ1	TGTGCCTGTGACACGTTACTGGGGGATACGACGTACACCGATAAACTCATCTTT	CACDTLLGDTTYTDKLIF
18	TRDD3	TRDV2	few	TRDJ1	TGTGCCTGTGACACCTTACTGGGGGATACGGGGTACACCGATAAACTCATCTTT	CACDTLLGDTGYTDKLIF
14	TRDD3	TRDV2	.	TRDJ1	TGTGCCTGTGACACACTGGGGGATACGGGTAAACTCATCTTT	CACDTLGDTGKLIF
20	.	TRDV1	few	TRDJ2	TGTGCTCTTGGGGAGGTGGAATCAGTCTTCTTCCCCCCCGTTACAGCACAACTCTTCTTT	CALGEVESVFFPPVTAQLFF
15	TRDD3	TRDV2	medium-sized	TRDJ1	TGTGCCTGCCTACTACTGGGGGATACGCTCGATAAACTCATCTTT	CACLLLGDTLDKLIF
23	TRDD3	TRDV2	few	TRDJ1	TGTGCCTGTGACACGATTCGTCTCTCCAGATTACTGGGGGATACGGAGTACACCGATAAACTCATCTTT	CACDTIRLSRLLGDTEYTDKLIF
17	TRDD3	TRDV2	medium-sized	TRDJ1	TGTGCCTGTGACACGGTGGGGATACAGGGGGACACCGATAAACTCATCTTT	CACDTVGIQGDTDKLIF
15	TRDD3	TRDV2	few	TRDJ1	TGTGCCTGTACCGCTCTGGGGGATACGCTCGATAAACTCATCTTT	CACTALGDTLDKLIF
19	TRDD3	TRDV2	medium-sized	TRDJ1	TGTGCCTGTGACACATTGACTGGGGGACCCGCGGTGTACACCGATAAACTCATCTTT	CACDTLTGGPAVYTDKLIF
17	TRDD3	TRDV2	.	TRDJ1	TGTGCCTGTGACACCGTGCTGGGGGATACGAGCACCGATAAACTCATCTTT	CACDTVLGDTSTDKLIF
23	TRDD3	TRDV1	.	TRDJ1	TGTGCTCTTGGGGAACTAGTTACCTACGAGATCCCTTACTGGGGGAAAGGGGCGGATAAACTCATCTTT	CALGELVTYEIPYWGKGADKLIF
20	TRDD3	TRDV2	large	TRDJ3	TGTGCCTGTGACACCGTACTGGGGGATACTCACTCCTGGGACACCCGACAGATGTTTTTC	CACDTVLGDTHSWDTRQMFF
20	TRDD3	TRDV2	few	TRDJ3	TGTGCCTGTGACGCCTTCGAACTGGGGGATAGTTCCTGGGACACCCGACAGGTGTTTTTC	CACDAFELGDSSWDTRQVFF
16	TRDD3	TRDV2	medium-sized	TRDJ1	TGTGCCTGTGACGCACTTACTGGGGGATACACCGATAAACTCATCTTT	CACDALTGGYTDKLIF
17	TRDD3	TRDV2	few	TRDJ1	TGTGCCTGTGACACCCTTGTACTGGGGGATACCCCCGATAAACTCATCTTT	CACDTLVLGDTPDKLIF
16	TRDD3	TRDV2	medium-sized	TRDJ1	TGTGCCTGTGACCCCTTACTGGGGGAACACACCGATAAACTCATCTTT	CACDPLLGEHTDKLIF
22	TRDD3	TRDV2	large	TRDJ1	TGTGCCTGTGACACCATTTCTTCCACCCCTTTACTGGGGGATACGAGCACCGATAAACTCATCTTT	CACDTISSTPLLGDTSTDKLIF
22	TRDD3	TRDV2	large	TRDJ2	TGTGCCTGTGACGGCCTTCCTCCGACATTACTGGGGGATACGGCTTTGACAGCACAACTCTTCTTT	CACDGLPPTLLGDTALTAQLFF
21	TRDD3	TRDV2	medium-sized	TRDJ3	TGTGCCTGTGACACCGTACTGGGGGATACTCCCAGCTCCTGGGACACCCGACAGATGTTTTTC	CACDTVLGDTPSSWDTRQMFF
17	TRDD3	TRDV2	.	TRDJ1	TGTGCCTGTGACCCTATACTGGGGTTAATAGACACCGATAAACTCATCTTT	CACDPILGLIDTDKLIF
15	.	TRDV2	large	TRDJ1	TGTGCCTGTGACACCATCGTTCCTAGCACCGATAAACTCATCTTT	CACDTIVPSTDKLIF
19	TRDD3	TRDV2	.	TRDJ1	TGTGCCTGTGACCCCACTTCCCCTGTACTGGGGGATACCCCCGATAAACTCATCTTT	CACDPTSPVLGDTPDKLIF
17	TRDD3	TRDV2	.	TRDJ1	TGTGCCTGTGACACCTTACTGGGGGATACGGGCACCGATAAACTCATCTTT	CACDTLLGDTGTDKLIF
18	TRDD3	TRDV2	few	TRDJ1	TGTGCCTGTGACCCCGTACTGGGGGATACGGGCGGCACCGATAAACTCATCTTT	CACDPVLGDTGGTDKLIF
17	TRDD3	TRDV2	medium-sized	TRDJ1	TGTGCCTGTGACACCGTACTGGGGGACCGCCGAACCGATAAACTCATCTTT	CACDTVLGDRRTDKLIF
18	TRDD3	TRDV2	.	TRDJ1	TGTGCCTGTGACACCGTTGGGGATACGAAGGGCCACACCGATAAACTCATCTTT	CACDTVGDTKGHTDKLIF
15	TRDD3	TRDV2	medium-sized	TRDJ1	TGTGCCTGTGACACCGTGGGGGATACGAACGATAAACTCATCTTT	CACDTVGDTNDKLIF
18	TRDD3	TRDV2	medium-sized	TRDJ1	TGTGCCTGTGACACGCTTACTGGGGGATACGCGGGGGCCGATAAACTCATCTTT	CACDTLTGGYAGADKLIF
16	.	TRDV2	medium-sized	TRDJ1	TGTGCCTGTGACACTCTTATGAGGGAAGTCACCGATAAACTCATCTTT	CACDTLMREVTDKLIF
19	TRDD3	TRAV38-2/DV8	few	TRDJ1	TGTGCTTATAGGGTACTTTCCTACTCCTGGGGGATACGAACCGATAAACTCATCTTT	CAYRVLSYSWGIRTDKLIF
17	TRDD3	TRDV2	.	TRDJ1	TGTGCCTGTGACACCGTGCTGGGGGATATAAACACCGATAAACTCATCTTT	CACDTVLGDINTDKLIF
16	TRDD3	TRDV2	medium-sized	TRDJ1	TGTGCCTGTGACTCCCGGGGGGATACGGCCACCGATAAACTCATCTTT	CACDSRGDTATDKLIF
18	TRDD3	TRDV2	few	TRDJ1	TGTGCCTGTTCCCAACTGGGGGATACGACCAAGTCCACCGATAAACTCATCTTT	CACSQLGDTTKSTDKLIF
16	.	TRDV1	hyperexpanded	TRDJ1	TGTGCTCTTGGGGCTTTTCCTAGTTTGGGTTTAGATAAACTCATCTTT	CALGAFPSLGLDKLIF
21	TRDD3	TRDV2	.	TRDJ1	TGTGCCTGTGACGGCCTTCCTCCGACATTACTGGGGGATACGGGCACCGATAAACTCATCTTT	CACDGLPPTLLGDTGTDKLIF
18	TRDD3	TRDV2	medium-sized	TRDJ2	TGTGCCTGTGACACACTGACTGGGGGTCGAGCTTTGACAGCACAACTCTTCTTT	CACDTLTGGRALTAQLFF
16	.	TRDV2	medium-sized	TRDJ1	TGTGCCTGTGACACGCTGGTGGGGATTTACGCCGATAAACTCATCTTT	CACDTLVGIYADKLIF
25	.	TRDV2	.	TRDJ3	TGTGCCTGTGACACCCCTCCGACCCCCCACGTTTCGGGGGCTAATGCCTCCTGGGACACCCGGCAGATGTTTTTC	CACDTPPTPHVSGANASWDTRQMFF
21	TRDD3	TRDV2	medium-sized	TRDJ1	TGTGCCTGTGACGCTGTACTGGGGGATCCGAACCTAACATCACATCCCGATAAACTCATCTTT	CACDAVLGDPNLTSHPDKLIF
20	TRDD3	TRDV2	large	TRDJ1	TGTGCCTGTCAACCCCTAAGGGGAACTGGGGGCCAATCGTACACCGATAAACTCATCTTT	CACQPLRGTGGQSYTDKLIF
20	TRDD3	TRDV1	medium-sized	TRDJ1	TGTGCTCTTGGGGAACTATGGGAGACCTACTGGGGGGAGCCCACCGATAAACTCATCTTT	CALGELWETYWGEPTDKLIF
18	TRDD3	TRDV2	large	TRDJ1	TGTGCCTGTGACGCCTTAACTGGGGGATACGCCCCGCACCATAAACTCATCTTT	CACDALTGGYAPHHKLIF
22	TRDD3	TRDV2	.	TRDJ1	TGTGCCTGTGACCCGGTTCGTGTTGGCAGTACTGGGGGATACGCCCCGCACCATAAACTCATCTTT	CACDPVRVGSTGGYAPHHKLIF
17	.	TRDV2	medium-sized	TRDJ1	TGTGCCTGTGACACCGTAGGTGGGGGGCCCTGGGGCGACAAACTCATCTTT	CACDTVGGGPWGDKLIF